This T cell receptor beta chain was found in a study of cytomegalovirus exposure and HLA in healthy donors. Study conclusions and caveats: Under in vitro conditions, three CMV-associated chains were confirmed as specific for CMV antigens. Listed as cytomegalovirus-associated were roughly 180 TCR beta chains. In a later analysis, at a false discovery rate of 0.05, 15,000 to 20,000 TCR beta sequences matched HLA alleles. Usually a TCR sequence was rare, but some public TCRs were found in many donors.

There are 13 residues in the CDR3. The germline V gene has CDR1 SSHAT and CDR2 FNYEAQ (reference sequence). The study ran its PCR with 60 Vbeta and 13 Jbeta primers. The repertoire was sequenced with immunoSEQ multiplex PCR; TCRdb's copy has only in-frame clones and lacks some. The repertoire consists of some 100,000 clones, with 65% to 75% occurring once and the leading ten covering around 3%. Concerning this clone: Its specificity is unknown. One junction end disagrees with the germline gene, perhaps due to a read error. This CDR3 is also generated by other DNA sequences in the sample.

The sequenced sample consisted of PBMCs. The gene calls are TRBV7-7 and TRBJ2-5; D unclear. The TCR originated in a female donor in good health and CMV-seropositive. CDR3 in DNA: TGTGCTAGCAGCTTAGACTCTCAAGAGACCCAGTACTTC. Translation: CASSLDSQETQYF.